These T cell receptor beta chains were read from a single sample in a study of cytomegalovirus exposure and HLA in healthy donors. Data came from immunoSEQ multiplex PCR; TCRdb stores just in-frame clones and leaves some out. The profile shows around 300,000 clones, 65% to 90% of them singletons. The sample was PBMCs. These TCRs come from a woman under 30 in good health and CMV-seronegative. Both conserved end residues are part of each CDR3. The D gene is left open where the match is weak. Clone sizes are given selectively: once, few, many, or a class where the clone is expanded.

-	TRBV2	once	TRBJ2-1	CASRARNEQFF	TGTGCCAGCAGAGCACGAAATGAGCAGTTCTTC
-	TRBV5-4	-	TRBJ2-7	CASSLPQKEQYF	TGTGCCAGCAGCTTGCCCCAGAAAGAGCAGTACTTC
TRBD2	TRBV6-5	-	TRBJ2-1	CASSYSGGSSYNEQFF	TGTGCCAGCAGTTACTCGGGGGGGAGCTCCTACAATGAGCAGTTCTTC
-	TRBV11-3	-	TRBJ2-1	CASSHDQGSYNEQFF	TGTGCCAGCAGCCACGACCAGGGCTCCTACAATGAGCAGTTCTTC
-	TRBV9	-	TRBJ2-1	CASSVVGEDEQFF	TGTGCCAGCAGCGTAGTTGGGGAGGATGAGCAGTTCTTC
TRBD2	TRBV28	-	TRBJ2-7	CASRPPGGGYEQYF	TGTGCCAGCAGACCTCCGGGGGGGGGCTACGAGCAGTACTTC
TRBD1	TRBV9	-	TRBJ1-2	CASSVRSRGPLHGYTF	TGTGCCAGCAGCGTAAGATCCAGGGGGCCTCTTCATGGCTACACCTTC
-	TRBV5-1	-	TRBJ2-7	CASSFRLSSYEQYF	TGCGCCAGCAGCTTCCGCCTGAGCTCCTACGAGCAGTACTTC
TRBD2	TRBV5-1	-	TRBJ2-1	CASSLTAGGRVNEQFF	TGCGCCAGCAGCTTGACAGCGGGAGGAAGGGTAAATGAGCAGTTCTTC
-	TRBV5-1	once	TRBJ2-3	CASRWPTDTQYF	TGCGCCAGCAGGTGGCCCACAGATACGCAGTATTTT
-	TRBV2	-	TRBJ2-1	CASSENSQYNEQFF	TGTGCCAGCAGTGAAAACAGCCAATACAATGAGCAGTTCTTC
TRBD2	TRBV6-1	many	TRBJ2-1	CASSEEVAGGLGLFF	TGTGCCAGCAGTGAAGAGGTAGCGGGGGGGCTTGGGTTGTTCTTC
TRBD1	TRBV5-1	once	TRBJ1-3	CASSLAGQGYGNTIYF	TGCGCCAGCAGCTTGGCGGGACAGGGGTATGGAAACACCATATATTTT
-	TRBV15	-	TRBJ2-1	CATSRDSIYNEQFF	TGTGCCACCAGCAGAGATTCAATCTACAATGAGCAGTTCTTC
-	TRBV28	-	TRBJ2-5	CASSLLGRMSGTWYF	TGTGCCAGCAGTTTACTGGGACGTATGAGTGGGACATGGTACTTC
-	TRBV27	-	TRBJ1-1	CASSIRGQNTEAFF	TGTGCCAGCAGTATTAGGGGCCAGAACACTGAAGCTTTCTTT
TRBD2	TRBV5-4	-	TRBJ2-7	CASSLGTGGPQYEQYF	TGTGCCAGCAGCTTGGGTACGGGGGGGCCACAATACGAGCAGTACTTC
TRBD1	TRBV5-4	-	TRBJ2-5	CASSLVGTEETQYF	TGTGCCAGCAGCCTAGTCGGGACAGAAGAGACCCAGTACTTC
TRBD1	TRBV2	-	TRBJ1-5	CASSLQGTGNQPQHF	TGTGCCAGCAGTCTACAGGGGACAGGCAATCAGCCCCAGCATTTT
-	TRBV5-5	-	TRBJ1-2	CASSLSQQGSGYTF	TGTGCCAGCAGCTTGAGTCAACAGGGAAGTGGCTACACCTTC
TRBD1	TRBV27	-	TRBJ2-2	CASSLFDRAGELFF	TGTGCCAGCAGTTTATTCGACAGGGCCGGGGAGCTGTTTTTT
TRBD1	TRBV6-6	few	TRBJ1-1	CASIKGARTEAFF	TGTGCCAGCATTAAGGGGGCGAGGACTGAAGCTTTCTTT
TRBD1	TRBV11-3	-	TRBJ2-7	CASSPRTGDVYEQYF	TGTGCCAGCAGCCCGCGGACAGGGGATGTTTACGAGCAGTACTTC
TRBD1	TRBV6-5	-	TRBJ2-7	CASSYWDSSYEQYF	TGTGCCAGCAGTTACTGGGACAGTTCTTACGAGCAGTACTTC
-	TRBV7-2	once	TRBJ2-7	CASSSGQRYEQYF	TGTGCCAGCAGTTCCGGACAGCGCTACGAGCAGTACTTC
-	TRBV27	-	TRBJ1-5	CASSSQGPAQPQHF	TGTGCCAGCAGTTCTCAGGGTCCAGCTCAGCCCCAGCATTTT
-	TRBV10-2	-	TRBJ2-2	CASSDSGGNSNTGELFF	TGCGCCAGCAGTGACAGCGGTGGGAATTCGAACACCGGGGAGCTGTTTTTT
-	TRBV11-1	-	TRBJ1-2	CASSFSHSYTF	TGTGCCAGCAGCTTTAGTCACTCCTACACCTTC
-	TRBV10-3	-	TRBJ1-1	CAISLTGLNTEAFF	TGTGCCATCAGCTTGACAGGCCTGAACACTGAAGCTTTCTTT
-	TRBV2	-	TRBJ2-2	CASIRGQNTGELFF	TGTGCCAGCATCAGGGGACAGAACACCGGGGAGCTGTTTTTT
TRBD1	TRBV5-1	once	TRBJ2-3	CASSIDRGRADTQYF	TGCGCCAGCAGCATAGACAGGGGGCGGGCAGATACGCAGTATTTT
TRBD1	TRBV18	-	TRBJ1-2	CASSPDRTDGYTF	TGTGCCAGCTCACCGGACAGGACGGATGGCTACACCTTC
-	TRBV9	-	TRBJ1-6	CASSTGSSYNSPLHF	TGTGCCAGTAGCACAGGGAGCTCCTATAATTCACCCCTCCACTTT
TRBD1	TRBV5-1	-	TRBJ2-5	CASSEQGSGETQYF	TGCGCCAGCAGCGAACAGGGGTCTGGGGAGACCCAGTACTTC
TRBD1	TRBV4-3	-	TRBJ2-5	CASSQGTEETQYF	TGCGCCAGCAGCCAGGGGACAGAGGAGACCCAGTACTTC
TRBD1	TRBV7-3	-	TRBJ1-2	CASSSGQANYGYTF	TGTGCCAGCAGTTCAGGACAGGCTAACTATGGCTACACCTTC
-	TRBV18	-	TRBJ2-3	CASSLEPEGAAADTQYF	TGTGCCAGCTCATTAGAGCCGGAGGGGGCGGCGGCGGATACGCAGTATTTT
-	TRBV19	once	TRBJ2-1	CASMIWAGSNEQFF	TGTGCCAGTATGATATGGGCAGGGTCCAATGAGCAGTTCTTC
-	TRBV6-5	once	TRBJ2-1	CASSYSSTYNEQFF	TGTGCCAGCAGTTACTCGAGCACTTACAATGAGCAGTTCTTC
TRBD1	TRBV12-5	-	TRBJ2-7	CASGLTGVDEQYF	TGTGCTAGTGGTTTGACAGGGGTCGACGAGCAGTACTTC
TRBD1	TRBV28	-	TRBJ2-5	CASSPDTGGGKTQYF	TGTGCCAGCAGCCCTGACACAGGGGGCGGAAAGACCCAGTACTTC
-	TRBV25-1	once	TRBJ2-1	CASSGSPYNEQFF	TGTGCCAGCAGTGGAAGCCCCTACAATGAGCAGTTCTTC
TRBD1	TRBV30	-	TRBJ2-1	CAWSVRDRVRDEQFF	TGTGCCTGGAGTGTACGGGACAGGGTTCGAGATGAGCAGTTCTTC
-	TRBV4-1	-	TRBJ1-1	CASSQERETGYTEAFF	TGCGCCAGCAGCCAAGAAAGGGAAACAGGGTACACTGAAGCTTTCTTT
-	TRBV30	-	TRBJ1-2	CAWRPGSYGYTF	TGTGCCTGGAGACCGGGGTCCTATGGCTACACCTTC
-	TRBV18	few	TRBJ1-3	CASSPTTESSGNTIYF	TGTGCCAGCTCACCCACGACGGAGAGCTCTGGAAACACCATATATTTT
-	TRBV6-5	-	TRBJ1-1	CASSYEAGQNTEAFF	TGTGCCAGCAGTTACGAAGCGGGACAGAACACTGAAGCTTTCTTT
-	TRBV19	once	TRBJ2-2	CASIQGRANTGELFF	TGTGCCAGTATCCAAGGCAGGGCGAACACCGGGGAGCTGTTTTTT
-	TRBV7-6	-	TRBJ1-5	CASSPGTGPNQPQHF	TGTGCCAGCAGCCCAGGTACAGGGCCTAATCAGCCCCAGCATTTT